This T cell receptor beta chain was captured in a study of blood T cells in healthy people across ages. The study, taken as a whole, reports: Getting older went along with TCR beta diversity per million T cells dropping roughly linearly. Expanded clonotype changes were possibly confounded by unknown donor CMV status.

This CDR3 has 15 amino acids. V trimming: 6 bases; J trimming: 5 bases; junction bases outside the gene matches: 11. The germline V gene encodes CDR1 DFQATT and CDR2 SNEGSKA (reference sequence). Combining a sample-barcoded 5' primer with a J-beta primer mix, a second PCR ran for roughly 7 to 11 cycles. Each CDR3 protein is one row after TCRdb ran MiXCR on the 5' RACE reads. The sample includes 550,000 to 700,000 distinct CDR3 sequences, 27% seen only once; the top ten take about 18%. This clonotype occurred a few times. Its antigen is still unknown. The chain links TRBV20-1 to TRBJ1-4, with 8 bases identical to TRBD1. This receptor was taken from a woman between 70 and 85 years old in good health. Material: blood. CDR3 amino acids: CSARDRSRENEKLFF. CDR3 nucleotide sequence: TGCAGTGCCAGGGACAGGTCTAGAGAAAATGAAAAACTGTTTTTT.